This TCR beta chain appears in the sequencing data of a study of blood T cell repertoires in COVID-19. Study context: The analysed material was cDNA or gDNA that came from T cells, B-cell-depleted T cells, or PBMCs.

This clone was found a few times. In the original workflow: Amplification with reference gene primers provided the estimates of nucleated cell counts. The repertoire was sequenced with immunoSEQ multiplex PCR; TCRdb's copy has only in-frame clones and lacks some. V, J and clone size are taken as reported in that table, and D and trimming were inferred from the DNA itself. The data show 95,000 to 150,000 clones, around 89% seen once. The germline V gene encodes CDR1 MNHEY and CDR2 SVGAGI. V lost 2 bases to trimming and J lost 8 bases, with 10 bases between them. This CDR3 region has 13 residues. The J gene is TRBJ2-1, the V gene TRBV6-5, with no clear D. The receptor comes from a human donor in a cohort sampled during active COVID-19. Sample: peripheral blood. The CDR3 is CASSYGTTYEQFF. For the CDR3, the DNA is TGTGCCAGCAGTTACGGTACTACCTATGAGCAGTTCTTC.